This TCR beta chain derives from a study of patients and donors after allogeneic stem cell transplantation. As concerns this clonotype: The CDR3 does not end in the conserved phenylalanine or tryptophan, so this is likely a read error.

The germline V and J ends were trimmed by 6 bases and 4 bases, with 15 bases remaining between them. The CDR3 consists of 14 residues. TCRdb independently ran MiXCR on the RT-PCR reads; one entry per CDR3 protein. Seen here are some 150,000 distinct CDR3 sequences, about two fifths observed once, and the top ten hold roughly 52%. V and J are TRBV12-3 or TRBV12-4 and TRBJ1-1; D call uncertain. The TCR comes from a human donor who was either an allogeneic HSCT recipient or a stem cell or donor lymphocyte infusion donor (not recorded which). It is not recorded whose cells these are; they may come from a transplant donor. Sequencing was carried out using blood, either unsorted or a sorted T cell fraction (not recorded which). The CDR3: CASRSWAFSTEAFL. CDR3 bases: TGTGCCAGCAGGTCGTGGGCCTTCTCCACTGAAGCTTTCTTG.